This TCR beta chain was identified during a study of blood T cells in healthy people across ages (dated by TCRdb to about 2015). In the study overall: In model experiments, roughly one uniquely barcoded TCR beta cDNA molecule per two T cells was captured by template switching. To track age-related changes in TCR beta repertoire diversity, the study relied on deep sequencing normalized with unique cDNA molecular identifiers. Donors were grouped into four age groups: young (average approximately 15 years), middle-aged (39), aged (roughly 62) and long-lived (around 80). To avoid experimental bias, donors of different ages were distributed randomly across sequencing lanes. Using the same blood draw, the study looked at two additional independent replicas of 1 million unique cDNA reads for two donors, one aged 18 to 29 and the other aged 80 or older. The investigation overall reported the following: Estimates of total diversity from one million sequenced T cells were regarded as lower bounds and underestimates. Compared with the aged group, the long-lived group had more naive CD4+ T cells, fewer expanded clones and increased TCR diversity, a pattern suggesting age selection. Observed TCR beta diversity correlated strongly with the percentage of naive T cells measured by flow cytometry. Bulk unsorted PBMC profiling prevented conclusive comparison of naive and antigen-experienced compartments. Donor CMV infection status was unknown, potentially confounding age-related changes in expanded clonotypes. Observed TCR beta diversity per million T cells fell roughly linearly with age, and a significant reduction was already apparent by age roughly 40.

This clonotype was found a few times. Its antigen is unknown. No much larger clonotype is one base removed from it; base qualities were not supplied. Library preparation was by 5' RACE. Data came from an Illumina HiSeq 2500. A second PCR of roughly 7 to 11 cycles was performed with a sample-barcoded 5' primer and a J-beta primer mix. A template-switch 5' adaptor carrying 12 random nucleotides introduced a unique molecular identifier onto each TCR beta cDNA molecule. Each sample yielded at least 2.5 million CDR3-containing paired-end reads. All of the RNA was converted into first-strand cDNA using the Mint cDNA synthesis kit, with a TRBC-specific oligonucleotide serving as the primer. Following uracil-DNA glycosylase treatment, a first 18-cycle PCR with universal primers M1SS and BC2_uni_R was performed on all cDNA. The authors' analysis ran thus. For normalization, 1 million high-quality reads were randomly selected from each sample, with every read carrying a distinct molecular identifier. Reads sharing molecular identifiers were discarded rather than binned into consensus sequences. MiTCR, run with a Q25 quality threshold and the strictest error-elimination algorithm, handled CDR3 identification, clonotype clustering and error correction. Lower-bound total TCR beta diversity was estimated with a nonparametric unseen species model using Euler transformation. In-frame beta chains were kept once TCRdb had trimmed the public reads at Q25 with fastp and called clones with MiXCR. Under each unique CDR3 protein, matching rows form one entry showing the most common genes and DNA. The V and J calls and clone size come from TCRdb's table, not from the authors' own analysis. Recorded for this sample are around 580,000 distinct CDR3 sequences; more than 45% of them occurred a single time. The top ten hold under 30% of the sample.

Systemically healthy Caucasian individuals from Russia, some 38 in total and aged 6 to 90 years, were included as donors. Each donor gave around 9.9 milliliters of peripheral blood, collected into EDTA-treated Vacutainer tubes. Ficoll-Paque density-gradient centrifugation was used to isolate PBMCs, with at least 6 million per sample. Total RNA was extracted from PBMCs with Trizol reagent, with at least 6 micrograms obtained per sample. For every donor, flow cytometry on a PBMC aliquot measured the percentage of naive CD45RAhigh/CD27high T cells. Relative to germline, V is missing 5 bases and J is missing 6 bases, with 10 bases of the junction outside any gene match. The germline V gene (reference sequence) supplies CDR1 DFQATT and CDR2 SNEGSKA. The CDR3 covers 13 residues, taking in both the cysteine and the phenylalanine. Solely the CDR3 DNA is kept, with 39 bases framed from the first base.

The TCR sequence derives from a man older than 75 in good health. The rearranged chain carries TRBV20-1 and TRBJ2-7, and 7 junction bases match TRBD2. Sample: blood. The DNA reads TGCAGTGCTCAGCTAGCGGTTCTTAGCGAGCAGTACTTC. Protein translation: CSAQLAVLSEQYF.